One and the same sample provided the 5 T cell receptor beta chains below, sequenced in a study of blood T cell repertoires in COVID-19 (dated by TCRdb to the early 2020s). Receptors were amplified or captured by the immunoSEQ multiplex PCR assay. TCRdb obtained this table from immuneACCESS and retained in-frame rearrangements with V and J assigned. These tables miss some clones; where compared with another copy, unresolved V genes account for less than half of the shortfall, and the remainder is unexplained. The sample yields 100,000 to 150,000 clones; over 75% were counted once. The ten top clones hold approximately 4% of the sample. Sequencing input: peripheral blood. These receptors were collected from a woman aged 55-69 years with acute or convalescent COVID-19.

This clone showed up just a few times. This chain links TRBV2 with TRBJ1-2; TRBD1 is a possible D gene (6 bases). The CDR3 contains 13 residues. The germline V and J ends were trimmed by 10 bases and 0 bases, with 12 bases remaining between them. Germline V lookup: CDR1 SNHLY, CDR2 FYNNEI. The CDR3 protein is CATGQSPNYGYTF. Here the CDR3 DNA reads TGTGCCACAGGACAGAGCCCTAACTATGGCTACACCTTC. Combining the CDR3 with reference TRBV2 and TRBJ1-2 gives the whole variable domain EPEVTQTPSHQVTQMGQEVILRCVPISNHLYFYWYRQILGQKVEFLVSFYNNEISEKSEIFDDQFSVERPDGSNFTLKIRSTKLEDSAMYFCATGQSPNYGYTFGSGTRLTVV.

The rearrangement links TRBV28 to TRBJ1-5; possibly TRBD1 for D (5 bases). The CDR3 totals 15 residues. V shed 3 bases and J shed 7 bases, with 16 bases lying between them. Germline lookup yields CDR1 MDHEN and CDR2 SYDVKM. The chain's CDR3 is CASSFTQGGVQPQHF. The CDR3 coding sequence is TGTGCCAGCAGTTTTACGCAGGGAGGGGTGCAGCCCCAGCATTTT.

V and J are TRBV5-1 and TRBJ2-3, with 10 bases lining up with TRBD1. V gave up 4 bases and J gave up 2 bases; unmatched junction bases: 13. This CDR3 has 18 amino acids. Per the germline V gene, CDR1 is SGHRS and CDR2 is YFSETQ. As DNA, the CDR3 is TGCGCCAGCAGCCCCGGTCCCGGGACAGGGGACTACACAGATACGCAGTATTTT. Translating it yields CASSPGPGTGDYTDTQYF.

The chain couples TRBV7-9 to TRBJ1-5; TRBD1 might be the D (5 bases). V dropped 1 base and J dropped 7 bases, with 11 bases sitting between them. Germline loops: CDR1 SEHNR, CDR2 FQNEAQ (reference sequence). There are 14 residues in the CDR3. CDR3 coding DNA: TGTGCCAGCAGCTTAGTGGGGGGGGACCAGCCCCAGCATTTT. The encoded protein is CASSLVGGDQPQHF.

The chain couples TRBV6-5 to TRBJ2-7; D is undetermined. Germline values: CDR1 MNHEY, CDR2 SVGAGI. V lost 6 bases, J lost 3 bases, and 18 bases lay in between. This CDR3 has 15 residues. In nucleotides, the CDR3 is TGTGCCAGCAGCCTTCAGGCGAATGGGTACTACGAGCAGTACTTC. This translates into CASSLQANGYYEQYF.